This T cell receptor beta chain stems from a study of blood T cell repertoires in COVID-19. Original methodology: Amplification from reference gene primers served as the basis for estimated nucleated cell counts. The data were produced by immunoSEQ multiplex PCR, yet TCRdb's version contains in-frame clones alone and is incomplete. The DNA was the basis for D and trimming; V, J and clone size are from that table. Here the sample spans 310,000 or so clones, over 80% being singletons. Germline V lookup: CDR1 SGHTA, CDR2 FQGNSA. V lost 2 bases to trimming and J lost 5 bases; unmatched junction nucleotides: 18. This CDR3 has 18 amino acids. It was during active infection that Seattle patients were enrolled and then longitudinally followed.

Sequencing was carried out using peripheral blood. The chain couples TRBV7-2 to TRBJ2-7; 7 nucleotides match TRBD2. The clonotype comes from a man aged 30 to 39 with COVID-19, enrolled during active disease. The CDR3 is CASSLSRWDYLKPHEQYF. Here the CDR3 DNA reads TGTGCCAGCAGCTTAAGCCGTTGGGACTACCTAAAGCCCCACGAGCAGTACTTC.